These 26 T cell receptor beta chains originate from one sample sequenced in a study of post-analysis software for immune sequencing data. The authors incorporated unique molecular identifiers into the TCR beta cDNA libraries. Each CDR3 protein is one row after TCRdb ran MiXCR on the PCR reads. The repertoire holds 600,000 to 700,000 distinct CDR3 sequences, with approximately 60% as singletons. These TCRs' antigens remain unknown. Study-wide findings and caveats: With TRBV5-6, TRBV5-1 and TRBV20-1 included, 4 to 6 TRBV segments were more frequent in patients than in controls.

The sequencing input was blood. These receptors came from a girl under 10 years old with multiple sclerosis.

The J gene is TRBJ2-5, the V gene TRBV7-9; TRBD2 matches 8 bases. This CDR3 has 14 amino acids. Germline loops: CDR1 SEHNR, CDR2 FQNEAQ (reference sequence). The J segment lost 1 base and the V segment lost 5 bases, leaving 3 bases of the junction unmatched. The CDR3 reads CASSPGTSQETQYF. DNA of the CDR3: TGTGCCAGCAGCCCAGGGACTAGCCAAGAGACCCAGTACTTC.

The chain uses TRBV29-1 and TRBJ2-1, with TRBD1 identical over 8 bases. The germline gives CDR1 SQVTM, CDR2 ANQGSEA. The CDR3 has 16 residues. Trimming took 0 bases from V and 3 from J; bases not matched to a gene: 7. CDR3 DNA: TGCAGCGTTGAAGATGAGAGGGACAGGTTCTACAATGAGCAGTTCTTC. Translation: CSVEDERDRFYNEQFF.

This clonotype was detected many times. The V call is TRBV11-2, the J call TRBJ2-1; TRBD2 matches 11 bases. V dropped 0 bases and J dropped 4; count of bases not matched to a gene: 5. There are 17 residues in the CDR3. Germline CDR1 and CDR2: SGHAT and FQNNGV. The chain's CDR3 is CASSLDSGLADYNEQFF. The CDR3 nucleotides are TGTGCCAGCAGCTTAGATTCGGGACTAGCGGATTACAATGAGCAGTTCTTC.

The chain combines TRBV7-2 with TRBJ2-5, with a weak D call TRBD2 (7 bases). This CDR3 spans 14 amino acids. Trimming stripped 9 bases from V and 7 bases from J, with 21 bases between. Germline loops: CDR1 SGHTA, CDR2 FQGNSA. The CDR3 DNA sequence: TGTGCCAGTAGCCGAGGGGGGGCCGGAGGGACCCAGTACTTC. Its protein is CASSRGGAGGTQYF.

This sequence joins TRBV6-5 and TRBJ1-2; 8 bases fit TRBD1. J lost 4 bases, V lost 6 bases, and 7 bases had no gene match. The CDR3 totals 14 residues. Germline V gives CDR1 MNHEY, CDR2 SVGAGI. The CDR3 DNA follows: TGTGCCAGCAGCCGGGACAGGATAAGCTATGGCTACACCTTC. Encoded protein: CASSRDRISYGYTF.

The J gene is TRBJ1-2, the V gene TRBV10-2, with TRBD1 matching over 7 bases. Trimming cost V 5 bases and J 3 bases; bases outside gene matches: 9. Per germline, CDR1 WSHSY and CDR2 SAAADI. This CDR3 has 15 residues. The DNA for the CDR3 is TGCGCCAGCAGTACCGACAGGGTGGCTGACTATGGCTACACCTTC. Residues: CASSTDRVADYGYTF.

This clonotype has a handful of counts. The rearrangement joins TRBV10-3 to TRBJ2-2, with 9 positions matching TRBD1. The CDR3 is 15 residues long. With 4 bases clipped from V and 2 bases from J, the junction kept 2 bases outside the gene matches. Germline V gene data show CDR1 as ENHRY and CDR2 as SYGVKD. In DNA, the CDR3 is TGTGCCATCAGTGGTACAGGGGGCAACACCGGGGAGCTGTTTTTT. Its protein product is CAISGTGGNTGELFF.

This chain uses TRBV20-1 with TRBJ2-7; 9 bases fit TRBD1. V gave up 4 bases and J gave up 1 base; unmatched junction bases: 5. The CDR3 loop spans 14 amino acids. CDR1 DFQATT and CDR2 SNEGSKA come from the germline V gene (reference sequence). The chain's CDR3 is CSATTGGASYEQYF. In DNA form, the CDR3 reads TGCAGTGCTACTACAGGGGGCGCATCCTACGAGCAGTACTTC.

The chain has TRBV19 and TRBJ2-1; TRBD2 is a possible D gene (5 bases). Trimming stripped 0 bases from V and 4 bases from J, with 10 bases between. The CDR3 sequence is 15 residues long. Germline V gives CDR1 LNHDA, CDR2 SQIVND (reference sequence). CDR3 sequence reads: CASSIDREGYNEQFF. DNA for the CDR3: TGTGCCAGTAGTATAGATCGGGAAGGTTACAATGAGCAGTTCTTC.

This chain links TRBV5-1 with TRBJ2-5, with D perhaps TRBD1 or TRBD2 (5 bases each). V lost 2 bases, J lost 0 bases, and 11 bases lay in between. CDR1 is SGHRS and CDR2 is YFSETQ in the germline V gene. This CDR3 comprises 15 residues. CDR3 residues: CASSLRGPNQETQYF. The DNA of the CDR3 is TGCGCCAGCAGCTTACGGGGCCCGAACCAAGAGACCCAGTACTTC.

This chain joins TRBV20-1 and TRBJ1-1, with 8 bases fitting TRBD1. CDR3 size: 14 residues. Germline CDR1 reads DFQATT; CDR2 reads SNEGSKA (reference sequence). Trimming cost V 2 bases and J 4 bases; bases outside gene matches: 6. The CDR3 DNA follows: TGCAGTGCTAGACGGACAGGGATCGGCACTGAAGCTTTCTTT. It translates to CSARRTGIGTEAFF.

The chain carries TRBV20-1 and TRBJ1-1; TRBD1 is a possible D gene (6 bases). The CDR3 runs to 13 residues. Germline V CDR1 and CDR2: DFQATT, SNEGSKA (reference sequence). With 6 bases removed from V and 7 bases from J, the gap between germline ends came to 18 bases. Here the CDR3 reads CSAPRPGAIEAFF. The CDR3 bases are TGCAGTGCCCCTCGTCCGGGGGCTATTGAAGCTTTCTTT.

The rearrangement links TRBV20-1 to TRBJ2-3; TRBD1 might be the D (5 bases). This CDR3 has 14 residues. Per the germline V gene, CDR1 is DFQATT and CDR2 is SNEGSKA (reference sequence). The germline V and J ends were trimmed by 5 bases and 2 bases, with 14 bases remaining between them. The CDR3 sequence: CSAHRQTHTDTQYF. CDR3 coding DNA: TGCAGTGCTCATCGACAGACACACACAGATACGCAGTATTTT.

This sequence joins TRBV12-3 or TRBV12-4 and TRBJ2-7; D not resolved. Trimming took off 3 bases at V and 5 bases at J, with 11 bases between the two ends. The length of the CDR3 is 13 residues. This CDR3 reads CASSFLGNHEQYF. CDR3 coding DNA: TGTGCCAGCAGTTTTTTAGGGAACCACGAGCAGTACTTC.

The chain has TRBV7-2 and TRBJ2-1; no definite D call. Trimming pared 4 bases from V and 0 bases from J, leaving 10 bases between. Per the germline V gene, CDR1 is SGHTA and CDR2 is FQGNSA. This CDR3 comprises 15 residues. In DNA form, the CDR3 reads TGTGCCAGCAGCTCCGCTACTCTCTCCTACAATGAGCAGTTCTTC. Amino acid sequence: CASSSATLSYNEQFF.

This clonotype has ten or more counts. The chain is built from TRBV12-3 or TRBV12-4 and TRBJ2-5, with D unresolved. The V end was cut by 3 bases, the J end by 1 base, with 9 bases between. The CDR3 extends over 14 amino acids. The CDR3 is CASSFPDTQETQYF. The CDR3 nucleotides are TGTGCCAGCAGTTTCCCCGACACCCAAGAGACCCAGTACTTC.

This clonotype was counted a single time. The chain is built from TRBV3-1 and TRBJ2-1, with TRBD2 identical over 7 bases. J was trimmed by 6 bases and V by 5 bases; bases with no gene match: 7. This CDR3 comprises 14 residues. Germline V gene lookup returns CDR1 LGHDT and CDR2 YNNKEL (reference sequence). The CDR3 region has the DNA TGTGCCAGCAGCTCCATTATAGCGGGCAATGAGCAGTTCTTC. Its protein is CASSSIIAGNEQFF.

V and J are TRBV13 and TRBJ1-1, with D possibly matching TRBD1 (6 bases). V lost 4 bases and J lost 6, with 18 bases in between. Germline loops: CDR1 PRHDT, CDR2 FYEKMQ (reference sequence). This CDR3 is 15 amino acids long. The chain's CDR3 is CASSSLEGGRAEAFF. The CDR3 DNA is TGTGCCAGCAGCTCTTTGGAGGGGGGTAGGGCTGAAGCTTTCTTT.

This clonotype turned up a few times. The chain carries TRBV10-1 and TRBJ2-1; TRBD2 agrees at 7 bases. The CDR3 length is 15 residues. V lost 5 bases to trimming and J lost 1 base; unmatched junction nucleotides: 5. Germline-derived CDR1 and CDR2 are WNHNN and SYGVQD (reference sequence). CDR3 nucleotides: TGCGCCAGCAGTCCGGGGGGAGATTCCTACAATGAGCAGTTCTTC. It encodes CASSPGGDSYNEQFF.

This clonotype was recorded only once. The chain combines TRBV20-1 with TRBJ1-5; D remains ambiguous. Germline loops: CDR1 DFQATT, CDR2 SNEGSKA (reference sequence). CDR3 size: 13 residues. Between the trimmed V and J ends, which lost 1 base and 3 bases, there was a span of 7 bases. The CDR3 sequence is CSARVNYNQPQHF. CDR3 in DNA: TGCAGTGCTAGAGTCAACTACAATCAGCCCCAGCATTTT.

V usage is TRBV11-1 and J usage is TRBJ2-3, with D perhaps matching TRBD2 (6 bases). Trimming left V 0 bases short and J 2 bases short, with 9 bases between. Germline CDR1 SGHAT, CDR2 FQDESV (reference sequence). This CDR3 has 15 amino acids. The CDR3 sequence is CASSLAGEVTDTQYF. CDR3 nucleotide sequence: TGTGCCAGCAGCTTAGCCGGGGAGGTCACAGATACGCAGTATTTT.

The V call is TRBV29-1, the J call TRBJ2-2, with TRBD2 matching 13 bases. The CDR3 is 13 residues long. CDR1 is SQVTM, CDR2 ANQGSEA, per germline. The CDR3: CGGTSGVSGELFF. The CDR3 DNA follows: TGCGGTGGGACTAGCGGGGTCTCCGGGGAGCTGTTTTTT.

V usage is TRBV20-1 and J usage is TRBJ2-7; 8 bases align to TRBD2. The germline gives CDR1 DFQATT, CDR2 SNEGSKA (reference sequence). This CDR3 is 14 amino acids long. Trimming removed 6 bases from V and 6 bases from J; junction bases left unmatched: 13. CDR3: CSAERENGLGEQYF. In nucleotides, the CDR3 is TGCAGTGCGGAGCGGGAGAATGGCCTCGGCGAGCAGTACTTC.

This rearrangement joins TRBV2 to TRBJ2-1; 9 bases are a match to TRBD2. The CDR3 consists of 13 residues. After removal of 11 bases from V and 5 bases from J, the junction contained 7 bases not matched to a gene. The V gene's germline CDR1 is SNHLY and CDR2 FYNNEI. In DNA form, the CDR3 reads TGTGCCGCCGGGGGACTAGCAGACAATGAGCAGTTCTTC. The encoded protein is CAAGGLADNEQFF.

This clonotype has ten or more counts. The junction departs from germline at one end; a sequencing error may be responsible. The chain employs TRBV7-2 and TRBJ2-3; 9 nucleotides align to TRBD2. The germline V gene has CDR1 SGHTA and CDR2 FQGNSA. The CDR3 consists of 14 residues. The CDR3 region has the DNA TGCGCCAGCAGCTTGGGGCTAGCGGGGGATACGCAGTATTTT. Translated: CASSLGLAGDTQYF.

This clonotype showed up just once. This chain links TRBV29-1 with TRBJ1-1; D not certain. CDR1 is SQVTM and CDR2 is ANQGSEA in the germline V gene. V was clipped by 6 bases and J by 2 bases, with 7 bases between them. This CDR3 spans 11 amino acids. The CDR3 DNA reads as TGCAGCGTCGTAGGAAACACTGAAGCTTTCTTT. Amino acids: CSVVGNTEAFF.